This TCR beta chain derives from a study of human T cells and chemical hapten exposure (dated by TCRdb to the early 2020s). In terms of the full investigation: For sensitization, 2% DPC in acetone was applied to a 2 cm by 2 cm area of upper inner arm skin. Patients additionally received weekly therapeutic DPC doses to the scalp throughout the roughly 24-week study period. Patch testing was done on the upper back using Finn chambers containing 0.01% DPC, and results were scored after 6 days according to International Contact Dermatitis Research Group standards. Alopecia areata with under or over 50% scalp involvement, alopecia totalis and alopecia universalis were represented in the patient cohort, which was mostly female. Libraries were combined into a pool for sequencing, and differences in TCR yield between samples came mainly from small differences in library volumes within the pool. This study followed changes in the peripheral blood TCR repertoire in vivo during primary and secondary sensitization of alopecia patients to the hapten diphenylcyclopropenone (DPC). Patient blood was sampled pre-sensitization (week 0) and at 2, 6 and about 24 weeks after DPC sensitization. Roughly 30 alopecia patients provided blood for TCR sequencing at one to four time points (pre-sensitization, 2, 6 and 24 weeks).

This clonotype was detected ten times or more. Its antigen remains undetermined. No qualities accompany the bases; no much larger clone lies one base away. On the study overall, not on this receptor specifically: Repeated subsampling changed both the strength of the expansion versus patch-test correlation and the threshold at which that correlation became significant. Significantly more large CDR3 similarity clusters were formed by expanded TCRs than by pre-sensitization or healthy control sets, consistent with antigen-driven responses. A positive correlation was found between the number of PT1 expanded TCRs and patch test score, with significance reached at thresholds 8, 16 and 32 but not 4. DPC sensitization did not change how many TCRs were above 1 in 1000 frequency, and no evidence was found of alterations in global repertoire structure. Because all patients had alopecia, a presumed autoimmune disease, the immune response of the patients might differ from that of healthy individuals.

This specimen's time point label, interpreted: patch test 2, 6 weeks after DPC sensitization. In light of the paper, this sample's treatment or condition label describes: therapeutic diphenylcyclopropenone sensitization with weekly scalp DPC. Blood at each patch-test visit was drawn before the patch test was applied. Patients were eligible if aged 18 to 70, diagnosed with alopecia and judged suitable for DPC therapy, and pregnant patients were excluded. Total RNA was extracted from unfractionated whole blood that had been collected in Tempus Blood RNA tubes. The library came from RACE. The sequencer was a NextSeq 500. During library preparation, unique molecular identifiers were attached to individual cDNA molecules so that TCRs could be counted in a quantitative, reproducible way. Each blood RNA sample was used to sequence both TCR alpha and TCR beta chains. The authors' pipeline ran thus. A median of about 89,000 TCRs per sample was observed, with a range of about 20,000 to 750,000. The Decombinator software suite was used to annotate the V, J and CDR3 of the TCR reads. To make PS versus PT1 abundance plots, every sample was subsampled to the same number of TCRs (28,000). TCRs were defined as expanded if absent before sensitization and observed at least eight times at the 2-week time point. TCRdb reran the public reads through fastp at Q25 and MiXCR, keeping productive beta chains. For every CDR3 protein sequence, its rows merge into one entry that carries the most common genes and DNA. In this record, the V and J calls reflect TCRdb's handling and not the investigators' own analysis. The sample includes roughly 69,000 distinct CDR3 sequences, with 10% observed a single time. Clones ranked in the top ten supply roughly 7% of the sample.

This specimen consisted of whole blood, obtained in connection with sensitization to the hapten diphenylcyclopropenone (DPC). The clonotype was recovered from a woman aged 45-59 years with alopecia areata. Some clones in this sample may be carry-over from other donors' samples.

The CDR3 region has the sequence CSAPRGRAGYEQYF. The DNA sequence is TGCAGTGCCCCCCGGGGGAGGGCCGGTTACGAGCAGTACTTC. The chain joins TRBV20-1 to TRBJ2-7; 7 bases in the junction line up with TRBD2. The CDR3, cysteine through phenylalanine, is 14 amino acids long. Only the CDR3 part of the read is kept: 42 bases, read in frame from the first base. V and J are trimmed by 6 bases and 4 bases, and the gene matches miss 12 bases of the junction. The CDR1 and CDR2 encoded by the germline V gene (reference sequence) are DFQATT and SNEGSKA.